This T cell receptor beta chain was obtained from a study of CD8 T cells in Susac syndrome. The sample holds one count of this clonotype. The CD8+ and CD4+ T cells were isolated magnetically using a negative isolation approach, whereas the TEMRA cells were enriched by FACS. Reverse transcription of 0.5 to 1 ug RNA was performed with random hexamers. Across 54 Vbeta and 13 Jbeta, immunoSEQ multiplex PCR amplified TCR beta CDR3. TCRdb reprocessed the immunoSEQ multiplex PCR reads via MiXCR and lists one record per CDR3 protein. This sample has about 400,000 distinct CDR3 sequences, with approximately 85% found just once. CDR3 length equals 13 residues. Germline V gene lookup returns CDR1 SGHRS and CDR2 YFSETQ. The ends were cut back, 0 bases at V and 9 bases at J, with 10 bases in the middle.

V usage is TRBV5-1 and J usage is TRBJ1-5; D possibly corresponds to TRBD1 (5 bases). This clonotype was obtained from a human donor with multiple sclerosis. The specimen was CD8+ T cells from PBMCs. The CDR3 DNA is TGCGCCAGCAGCTTGGCCTGGGGGGGGCCCCAGCATTTT. This translates into CASSLAWGGPQHF.